This entry is about one TCR beta chain. The method was immunoSEQ multiplex PCR; TCRdb's version includes in-frame clones alone and lacks a portion of them. The table shows 120,000 to 150,000 clones, with 91% occurring only once. Trimming cost V 4 bases and J 0 bases, with 17 bases left between them. CDR3 length: 16 residues. Germline V CDR1 and CDR2: SGDLS, YYNGEE. The data stem from a study of T cell responses to AZD1222 COVID-19 vaccine. This material consisted of peripheral blood, taken 28 days after the second dose of the MenACWY control vaccine. The chain employs TRBV9 and TRBJ2-7; D is unresolved. This TCR derives from an adult who received the MenACWY meningococcal vaccine as a control. CDR3 nucleotide sequence: TGTGCCAGCAGCCCCTTCACAGACACAAGCTCCTACGAGCAGTACTTC. Protein sequence: CASSPFTDTSSYEQYF.